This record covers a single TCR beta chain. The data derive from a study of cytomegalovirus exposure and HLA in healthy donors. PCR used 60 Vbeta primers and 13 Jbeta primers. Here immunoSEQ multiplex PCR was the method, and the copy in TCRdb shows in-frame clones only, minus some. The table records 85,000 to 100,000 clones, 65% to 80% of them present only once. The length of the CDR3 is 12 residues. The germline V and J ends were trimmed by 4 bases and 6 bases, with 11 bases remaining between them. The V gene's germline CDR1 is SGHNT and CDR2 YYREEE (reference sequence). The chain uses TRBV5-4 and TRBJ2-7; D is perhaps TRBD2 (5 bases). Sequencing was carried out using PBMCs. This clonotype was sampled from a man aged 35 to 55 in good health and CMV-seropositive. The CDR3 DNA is TGTGCCAGCAGCCGGGCGGGCGGCGAGCAGTACTTC. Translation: CASSRAGGEQYF.